The entry that follows covers one T cell receptor (beta chain) sequence. Its specific antigen is unknown. No per-base quality is available; no much larger clone lies one base away. The cohort was made up of 500 to 850 healthy bone marrow donors. At the time of sampling, every cohort member was nominally healthy, though immune exposures that went unrecorded were likely present. The donor was CMV seronegative and belonged to the group of around 350 seronegative cohort members. Each donor provided a peripheral blood sample, and peripheral blood mononuclear cells were used for TCR beta sequencing. The Qiagen DNeasy Blood Extraction Kit was used to extract genomic DNA from the blood cell samples. This specimen belongs to a study of cytomegalovirus exposure and HLA in healthy donors (dated by TCRdb to about 2017). Describing the broader study: An earlier analysis of approximately 590 of the donors reported 250 to 350 Gb of sequence data and roughly 110 million unique TCR beta sequences from about 179 million T cells. Rather than using new phenotypic data, the later analysis identified candidate immune exposures from TCR beta sequences and from how often those sequences occurred across donors. The genetic ancestry cluster associated with self-reported Caucasian donors included about four fifths of the roughly 400 genotyped donors. The study used immunosequencing to profile the T cell repertoires of approximately 640 subjects and linked those repertoires to cytomegalovirus serostatus. An early release covering 550 to 700 HLA-typed donors comprised roughly 300 gigabases of sequencing data and 85 million or so unique TCR sequences. Across around 400 genotyped donors of the cohort, an average of about 200,000 unique TCR beta nucleotide sequences per donor were sequenced, and roughly 20% of those sequences were non-productive. The number of typed donors differed by locus: 629-630 for A, B, C, DRB1 and DQB1; some 500 for DQA1; around 580 for DPA1; and some 470 for DPB1. A later genetic analysis took genome-wide SNP genotypes for 398 of the 666 donors and used that subset as a discovery cohort. Because of strong linkage in the cohort, roughly five DR-DQ haplotypes were treated as single units for association and clustering. In addition to the first cohort of hundreds of subjects, a separate validation cohort of 120 different subjects was used. Donor age, sex, ethnicity and CMV serostatus were collected together with the repertoire data. All discovery cohort repertoires had been generated on a single sequencing platform. In a later analysis, previously published TCR beta repertoires from about 640 donors were re-analyzed and high-resolution HLA genotyping was added so that TCR occurrence patterns could be studied. To decide whether each TCR beta V gene segment behaved as functional or pseudogenic, an earlier analysis of 587 of the donors relied on high-throughput TCR beta sequencing. The study was designed to test whether signatures of past pathogen exposure could be identified by cataloging public T cell receptors. To predict cytomegalovirus infection status, the study combined high-throughput TCR immunosequencing, statistical association of individual TCRs with disease status, and machine learning. Class I and class II HLA loci were covered by the typing at four-digit resolution.

Results and caveats for the whole study, not just this receptor: A later genetic analysis associated a missense DCLRE1C variant with V-gene and J-gene trimming of TCR beta chains, and an independent cohort replicated the association. CMV serostatus was the only immune exposure information available for the cohort. Compared with the approximately 700-donor mean, donors in an Asian-associated ancestry cluster had fewer N-insertions in productive TCRs, according to a later genetic analysis. A further reported finding was that TCR beta sequences accurately predicted the HLA-A and HLA-B alleles for most subjects in the first cohort. According to a later analysis, TCR association rates differed among HLA loci, with DRB1 alleles showing the most associated TCRs and HLA-C alleles showing the fewest. Correlated functional status among segregating V segments might be attributable to linkage disequilibrium, but an unknown experimental factor could not be ruled out. Only TCR beta chains were sequenced in this cohort, and the absence of alpha or paired-chain data limited detectable features. The study listed 150 to 200 TCR beta chains as associated with cytomegalovirus. The earlier analysis of approximately 560 of the donors excluded fewer than 20 rarely observed V segments, including chromosome 9 orphons, because counts were too low. Several of the top co-occurrence clusters appeared to be linked to parvovirus B19, influenza, CMV and Epstein-Barr virus, according to a later analysis. Specific HLA alleles were associated with roughly 17,000 TCR beta sequences at a false discovery rate of 0.05 in a later analysis. Strong co-occurrence of HLA alleles, especially DR and DQ, made assigning TCR associations to individual alleles difficult. HLA typing was unavailable for some donors at each locus, so association tests used only the typed subset. The presence/absence analyses assumed that sequencing depth was roughly uniform across donors, and that assumption may not be true. A later analysis found that HLA-associated TCR beta chains were more clonally expanded and had lower generation probabilities than equally common non-associated chains. The classifier was reported to diagnose cytomegalovirus status with high specificity and sensitivity in both the original cohort and the validation cohort. An earlier analysis of approximately 600 of the donors showed that most TCR beta V segments appeared in productive rearrangements either about 90% or about 30% of the time, which broadly matched IMGT annotations. A few of the identified cytomegalovirus-associated TCR beta chains were confirmed in vitro to be specific for cytomegalovirus antigens. The authors suggested that the approach could potentially be extended to other disease states and immunological phenotypes. Across donors, most TCR sequences were observed very rarely, whereas some public TCRs were present in many individuals. The sequencing pipeline was judged likely to have produced a cluster of highly shared sequence variants as a technical artifact. In a later analysis, most CMV-associated TCR beta chains were found to appear HLA-restricted, with HLA associations seemingly driven largely by CMV exposure.

The library was built by means of the immunoSEQ multiplex PCR assay. For the multiplex PCR, a mixture combining 60 forward primers for TCR Vbeta segments and 13 reverse primers for TCR Jbeta segments was used. Amplification of the CDR3 region of rearranged TCR beta genes was performed with a multiplex PCR assay on genomic DNA. On the Illumina HiSeq System, the amplified TCR beta libraries were sequenced as 87-base-pair reads. The original methods were these. A later analysis tallied 75 million to 85 million unique TCR beta chains across the approximately 670 repertoires, and some 12 million of those chains were shared by two or more donors. A nearest-neighbor algorithm error-corrected the raw reads and collapsed the reads into unique sequences, merging closely related sequences to remove PCR and sequencing errors. To assign V, D and J gene segments, CDR3 sequences were aligned to IMGT reference sequences. For a sequence to be retained, a match of at least six nucleotides to both a V gene segment and a J gene segment was required. A rearrangement was called productive if the CDR3 had no stop codons and remained in frame with V and J, and every other rearrangement was called non-productive. Following IMGT convention, CDR3 was defined as the stretch from the second conserved V-encoded cysteine up to the conserved J-encoded phenylalanine. The earlier analysis of roughly 590 of the donors excluded sequences that lacked an unambiguous match to a single V gene segment. In an earlier analysis of approximately 590 of the donors, V segments were called functional above 56.7% productive rearrangements and were called segregating when the between-donor standard deviation exceeded 5%. To diagnose cytomegalovirus status from the catalog of TCR beta chain sequences, a statistical classification framework was built. In a later analysis, TCR nucleotide sequences were compared against IMGT/GENE-DB human TR gene sequences so that V and J genes could be assigned. In a later analysis, CDR3 sequences and most-parsimonious VDJ recombination scenarios were assigned using the TCRdist pipeline. In a later analysis, each TCR beta chain was defined by its CDR3 amino acid sequence together with its V-gene family, and reads without a unique V-gene family were excluded. As a way to deal with suspected cross-contamination and a sequencing artifact, a later analysis dropped under 600 nucleotide sequences that were highly shared and had low generation probability. In a later analysis, a clonal expansion index was calculated for each public chain from normalized within-repertoire ranks of inferred template counts. In a later analysis, generation probabilities were computed with a VDJ recombination model fitted to out-of-frame rearrangements, and the resulting probabilities were checked against IGoR. In a later analysis, hypergeometric tests were used to score TCR-TCR, TCR-HLA and TCR-CMV co-occurrence, with a repertoire-size bias correction applied to TCR pairs. A later analysis estimated false discovery rates by permuting HLA or CMV assignments 20 times. In a later analysis, co-occurring TCRs were grouped using DBSCAN, and TCRdist sequence similarity was added for clustering within HLA-allele-positive subsets. Repertoires with fewer than 30,000 or more than 120,000 public chains were left out of co-occurrence clustering, as were several repertoires with anomalous nucleotide sharing. TCRdb stores this immuneACCESS table with in-frame sequences only. Part of the clones is absent; in the studies checked, under half of the shortfall reflects unresolved V genes, and no reason is known for the rest. The DNA gave D and trimming, while V, J and clone size come from that table. Recorded for this sample are approximately 100,000 clones; around 84% of them occurred a single time. Clones ranked in the top ten supply 0.9% to 1.5% of the sample.

The sequenced sample consisted of PBMCs. The clonotype was recovered from a woman younger than 35 in good health and CMV-seronegative.

The CDR3 sequence is CASSPSVNNQPQHF. The DNA sequence is given as TGTGCCAGCTCACCATCTGTTAACAATCAGCCCCAGCATTTT. The rearranged segments are TRBV18 and TRBJ1-5, with the D gene too uncertain to name. The CDR3 runs 14 amino acids, cysteine and phenylalanine included. Of the read, only the CDR3 DNA is kept; its 42 bases are in frame from base 1. Relative to germline, V is 2 bases shorter and J is 3 bases shorter, with 8 bases between their ends. Via the germline V gene, CDR1 is KGHSH and CDR2 LQKENI.